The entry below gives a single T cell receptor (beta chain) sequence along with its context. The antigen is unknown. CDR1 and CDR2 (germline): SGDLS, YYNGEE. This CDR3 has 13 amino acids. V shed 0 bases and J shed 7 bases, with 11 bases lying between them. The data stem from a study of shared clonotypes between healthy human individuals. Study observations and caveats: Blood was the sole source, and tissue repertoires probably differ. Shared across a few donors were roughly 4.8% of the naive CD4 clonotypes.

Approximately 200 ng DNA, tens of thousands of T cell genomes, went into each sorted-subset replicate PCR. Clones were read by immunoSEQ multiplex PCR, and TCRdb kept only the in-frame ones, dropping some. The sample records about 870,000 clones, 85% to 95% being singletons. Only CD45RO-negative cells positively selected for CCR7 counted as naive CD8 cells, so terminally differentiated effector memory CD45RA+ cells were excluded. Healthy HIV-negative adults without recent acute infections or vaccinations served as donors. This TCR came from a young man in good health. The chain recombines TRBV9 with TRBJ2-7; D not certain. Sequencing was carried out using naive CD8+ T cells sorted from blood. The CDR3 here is CASSVDSGGEQYF. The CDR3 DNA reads TGTGCCAGCAGCGTAGATAGTGGCGGAGAGCAGTACTTC.